Presented here are 32 T cell receptor beta chains from one specimen sequenced in a study of T cell responses to AZD1222 COVID-19 vaccine. Clones were read by immunoSEQ multiplex PCR, and TCRdb kept only the in-frame ones, dropping some. This sample yields 150,000 or so clones, of which 89% are seen a single time; about 5% belongs to the top ten. Sequencing used peripheral blood, obtained on day 0 of AZD1222 vaccination. The source is an adult in good health.

The rearrangement joins TRBV7-2 to TRBJ2-7; TRBD1 agrees at 7 bases. This CDR3 has 13 residues. Germline loops: CDR1 SGHTA, CDR2 FQGNSA. The V and J ends lost 2 bases and 5 bases, in that order; junction bases with no gene match: 3. The CDR3 spells CASSLTGVHEQYF. As DNA, the CDR3 is TGTGCCAGCAGCTTAACAGGGGTCCACGAGCAGTACTTC. The full variable domain, in which reference TRBV7-2 and TRBJ2-7 provide the parts outside the CDR3, is GAGVSQSPSNKVTEKGKDVELRCDPISGHTALYWYRQSLGQGLEFLIYFQGNSAPDKSGLPSDRFSAERTGGSVSTLTIQRTQQEDSAVYLCASSLTGVHEQYFGPGTRLTVT.

V usage is TRBV5-1 and J usage is TRBJ2-1; no definite D call. V lost 0 bases and J 2 bases, leaving 9 bases between the germline ends. CDR1 and CDR2 (germline): SGHRS, YFSETQ. The CDR3 is 15 residues long. This chain's CDR3 is CASSLAAKPYNEQFF. CDR3 DNA: TGCGCCAGCAGCTTGGCAGCGAAGCCCTACAATGAGCAGTTCTTC.

CDR3 in amino acids: CASSLGVIPGELFF. The CDR3 nucleotides are TGTGCCAGCAGCCTCGGTGTTATCCCCGGGGAGCTGTTTTTT. V and J are TRBV3-1 (or the pseudogene TRBV3-2) and TRBJ2-2, with D uncertain. CDR3 length: 14 amino acids. Trimming took off 4 bases at V and 6 bases at J, with 12 bases between the two ends. Germline assignment: CDR1 LGHDT and CDR2 YNNKEL (reference sequence).

This clone appeared a few times. This sequence joins TRBV6-1 and TRBJ1-1; no reliable D call. The CDR3 covers 17 residues. Germline V CDR1 and CDR2: MNHNS, SASEGT. Trimming left V 4 bases short and J 10 bases short, with 28 bases between. The CDR3 DNA sequence: TGTGCCAGCAGTGGCCTGGGTTCGTGGGCGGGTCTCAGTAGAGCTTTCTTT. It specifies CASSGLGSWAGLSRAFF.

This clone came up once. V usage is TRBV7-8 and J usage is TRBJ1-4; D not certain. The CDR3 contains 15 residues. V shed 2 bases and J shed 1 base, with 8 bases lying between them. Germline assignment: CDR1 SGHVS and CDR2 FQNEAQ. In nucleotides, the CDR3 is TGTGCCAGCAGCTTAAGGCGGGAAACTAATGAAAAACTGTTTTTT. Translated, it gives CASSLRRETNEKLFF.

This rearrangement joins TRBV7-2 to TRBJ1-1, with no clear D. V gave up 1 base and J gave up 1 base, with 10 bases separating them. The V gene's germline CDR1 is SGHTA and CDR2 FQGNSA. The CDR3 is made up of 15 amino acids. CDR3 region: CASSLVLTANTEAFF. DNA of the CDR3: TGTGCCAGCAGCTTAGTGCTGACGGCGAACACTGAAGCTTTCTTT.

This sequence joins TRBV30 and TRBJ1-6; no clear D. The germline V and J ends were trimmed by 5 bases and 5 bases, with 10 bases remaining between them. Germline CDR1 reads GTSNPN; CDR2 reads SVGIG (reference sequence). The CDR3 length is 13 residues. In DNA, the CDR3 is TGTGCCTGGGGGGAACGGAATAATTCACCCCTCCACTTT. This translates into CAWGERNNSPLHF.

The chain uses TRBV18 and TRBJ1-6, with 9 bases fitting TRBD1. CDR3 length equals 16 residues. Germline trimming cut 6 bases from V and 6 bases from J; bases unmatched to any gene: 9. CDR1 is KGHSH and CDR2 is LQKENI in the germline V gene. The CDR3, as DNA: TGTGCCAGCTCCCCGGCCGGGACAGGGAGTAATTCACCCCTCCACTTT. Protein sequence: CASSPAGTGSNSPLHF.

This clone has a handful of counts. V is TRBV6-5 and J is TRBJ1-5, with D perhaps matching TRBD1 (6 bases). Trimming took off 4 bases at V and 5 bases at J, with 15 bases between the two ends. CDR3 size: 15 residues. Looked up from germline, CDR1 is MNHEY and CDR2 is SVGAGI. The CDR3 DNA is TGTGCCAGCAGTTTTAGTTTAAACAGGGATCAGCCCCAGCATTTT. It is translated as CASSFSLNRDQPQHF.

This clone was picked up one time. The chain is built from TRBV2 and TRBJ2-1; 9 nucleotides line up with TRBD2. The germline gives CDR1 SNHLY, CDR2 FYNNEI. V was pared by 5 bases and J by 9 bases, with 2 bases of the junction left unmatched. The CDR3 runs 12 residues. The CDR3: CASSRTSVEQFF. DNA of the CDR3: TGTGCCAGCAGTAGGACTAGCGTTGAGCAGTTCTTC.

V gene TRBV5-1 combines with J gene TRBJ1-1, with D hard to call. This CDR3 has 14 amino acids. From germline, CDR1 is SGHRS and CDR2 YFSETQ. Trimming shortened V by 0 bases and J by 3 bases, and 9 bases separated the two germline ends. The CDR3 DNA follows: TGCGCCAGCAGCTTGGAACTGAGCTACACTGAAGCTTTCTTT. It yields the protein CASSLELSYTEAFF.

The chain employs TRBV24-1 and TRBJ1-5; 7 bases align to TRBD1. CDR3 length equals 15 residues. Per the germline V gene, CDR1 is KGHDR and CDR2 is SFDVKD. Trimming cost V 5 bases and J 5 bases; bases outside gene matches: 8. The CDR3 DNA sequence: TGTGCCACCAGTGTCCATGACAGGGTCCATCAGCCCCAGCATTTT. It yields the protein CATSVHDRVHQPQHF.

The chain joins TRBV5-4 to TRBJ2-7; 7 positions match TRBD1. The V and J ends lost 2 bases and 5 bases, in that order; junction bases with no gene match: 7. Germline V CDR1 and CDR2: SGHNT, YYREEE (reference sequence). CDR3 length: 14 residues. Here the CDR3 DNA reads TGTGCCAGCAGCTTTTCCACAGGGGAGCACGAGCAGTACTTC. Translated: CASSFSTGEHEQYF.

The genes are TRBV5-6 and TRBJ2-7; D might be TRBD2 (6 bases). V dropped 8 bases and J dropped 5 bases, with 11 bases sitting between them. The length of the CDR3 is 11 residues. CDR1 SGHDT and CDR2 YYEEEE come from the germline V gene. DNA for the CDR3: TGTGCCAGTTCACTAGCCCACGAGCAGTACTTC. Protein sequence: CASSLAHEQYF.

The chain has TRBV29-1 and TRBJ2-7; 8 bases match TRBD1. Germline V gene data show CDR1 as SQVTM and CDR2 as ANQGSEA. The CDR3 consists of 13 residues. The CDR3 sequence: CSGTGTGLYEQYF. The DNA for the CDR3 is TGCAGTGGTACCGGGACAGGCTTATACGAGCAGTACTTC.

This clone was detected only once. The chain has TRBV19 and TRBJ2-5; D gene unclear. The CDR3 sequence is 15 residues long. The germline gives CDR1 LNHDA, CDR2 SQIVND (reference sequence). V was pared by 6 bases and J by 5 bases, with 19 bases between. The CDR3 region has the DNA TGTGCCAGTAGGTTCGGAAAAAGCCAAGGGGAGACCCAGTACTTC. Translation gives CASRFGKSQGETQYF.

J is TRBJ2-1 and V is TRBV27; 8 bases fit TRBD1. CDR3 size: 16 residues. Germline V gene data show CDR1 as MNHEY and CDR2 as SMNVEV (reference sequence). J lost 2 bases, V lost 5 bases, and 8 bases had no gene match. CDR3 region: CASSIVPTGAYNEQFF. The CDR3 nucleotides are TGTGCCAGCAGTATAGTCCCGACAGGGGCCTACAATGAGCAGTTCTTC.

The chain has TRBV21-1 and TRBJ1-4; TRBD1, as called in the table, went unchecked against the DNA. TRBV21-1 is assigned pseudogene status. This CDR3 is 14 amino acids long. CDR3 nucleotide sequence: TGTGCCAGCAGCACGACAGGGGCGGATGAAAAACTGTTTTTT. It translates to CASSTTGADEKLFF.

This clone appeared a single time. J is TRBJ1-2 and V is TRBV6-5, with a tentative D call TRBD1 (5 bases). V shed 0 bases and J shed 0 bases, with 8 bases lying between them. The CDR3 sequence is 15 residues long. The germline gives CDR1 MNHEY, CDR2 SVGAGI. The CDR3 here is CASSYSTATNYGYTF. DNA for the CDR3: TGTGCCAGCAGTTACTCGACAGCAACTAACTATGGCTACACCTTC.

In this sample, this clone turned up once. The chain recombines TRBV14 with TRBJ2-7, with 10 bases aligning to TRBD2. This CDR3 region has 13 residues. CDR1 is SGHDN and CDR2 is FVKESK in the germline V gene. The V segment lost 6 bases and the J segment 3 bases; nucleotides outside the gene matches: 2. The DNA for the CDR3 is TGTGCCAGCAGTAGCGGGAGGATCTACGAGCAGTACTTC. It specifies CASSSGRIYEQYF.

J is TRBJ2-1 and V is TRBV19; the match to TRBD2 covers 9 bases. V gave up 6 bases and J gave up 3 bases; unmatched junction bases: 3. The V gene's germline CDR1 is LNHDA and CDR2 SQIVND (reference sequence). This CDR3 is built from 14 residues. This CDR3 reads CASRRREGYNEQFF. The CDR3 coding sequence is TGTGCCAGTAGAAGGCGGGAGGGCTACAATGAGCAGTTCTTC.

V gene TRBV7-3 combines with J gene TRBJ2-7; D unresolved. Trimming took 5 bases from V and 3 from J, leaving 17 bases between them. The CDR3 runs 15 residues. Per germline, CDR1 SGHTA and CDR2 FQGTGA. The CDR3 DNA follows: TGTGCCAGCAGCCCCCTGTGTCCAAGGATCTACGAGCAGTACTTC. Translating gives CASSPLCPRIYEQYF.

The chain carries TRBV28 and TRBJ2-7; D might be TRBD2 (6 bases). This CDR3 contains 15 residues. The germline CDR1 and CDR2 sequences are MDHEN and SYDVKM. Deletions cut 6 bases from V and 9 bases from J, with 24 bases between. DNA of the CDR3: TGTGCCAGCAGCGTTCTCGCGCGGACTACCAGAAGGCAGTACTTC. Encoded protein: CASSVLARTTRRQYF.

The table lists this clone with a few counts. Other DNA sequences in this sample translate to the same CDR3. This rearrangement joins TRBV6-2 or TRBV6-3 to TRBJ1-1, with D perhaps TRBD1 (5 bases). The CDR3 has 13 amino acids. Trimming stripped 2 bases from V and 1 base from J, with 5 bases between. The V gene's germline CDR1 is MNHEY and CDR2 SVGEGT. The CDR3 protein is CASSYGQNTEAFF. The CDR3 DNA reads as TGTGCCAGCAGTTACGGACAGAACACTGAAGCTTTCTTT.

The chain links TRBV27 to TRBJ2-1; D not certain. CDR3 length: 13 amino acids. Per germline, CDR1 MNHEY and CDR2 SMNVEV (reference sequence). Trimming removed 5 bases from V and 12 bases from J, with 17 bases in between. In DNA, the CDR3 is TGTGCCAGCAGTCCGATAAGTCCTCTCGGGCAGTTCTTC. Protein: CASSPISPLGQFF.

This clone was observed once. The rearrangement links TRBV28 to TRBJ1-2; no clear D. The germline V gene encodes CDR1 MDHEN and CDR2 SYDVKM. Trimming took 3 bases from V and 4 from J, leaving 9 bases between them. The CDR3 covers 13 residues. In DNA, the CDR3 is TGTGCCAGCAGTTTTGAGACGGTCTATGGCTACACCTTC. This codes for CASSFETVYGYTF.

The V gene is TRBV7-2, the J gene TRBJ1-2, with a tentative D call TRBD1 (6 bases). The CDR3 spans 14 residues. Trimming took 4 bases from V and 3 from J, leaving 12 bases between them. Germline CDR1 and CDR2: SGHTA and FQGNSA. CDR3 DNA sequence: TGTGCCAGCAGCTCCTCCGGGACATACTATGGCTACACCTTC. Its protein product is CASSSSGTYYGYTF.

The rearrangement uses TRBV18 and TRBJ1-2; D is unresolved. With 2 bases removed from V and 5 bases from J, the gap between germline ends came to 15 bases. Germline V gene sequence: CDR1 KGHSH, CDR2 LQKENI. The CDR3 contains 15 residues. This CDR3 reads CASSPSGSYNYGYTF. CDR3 nucleotide sequence: TGTGCCAGCTCACCATCGGGTAGCTATAATTATGGCTACACCTTC.

The V gene is TRBV18, the J gene TRBJ1-2, with D uncertain. This CDR3 contains 16 residues. V was clipped by 1 base and J by 2 bases, with 14 bases between them. Germline-derived CDR1 and CDR2 are KGHSH and LQKENI. CDR3 residues: CASSPRSVTPNYGYTF. The CDR3 nucleotides are TGTGCCAGCTCACCACGGAGCGTGACTCCGAACTATGGCTACACCTTC.

This chain joins TRBV2 and TRBJ1-2, with D perhaps TRBD1 (6 bases). The germline CDR1 and CDR2 sequences are SNHLY and FYNNEI. Trimming removed 4 bases from V and 5 bases from J, with 14 bases in between. There are 14 residues in the CDR3. In DNA, the CDR3 is TGTGCCAGCAGTGGGACAGATAAAGGTTATGGCTACACCTTC. Translated, it gives CASSGTDKGYGYTF.

The chain combines TRBV7-2 with TRBJ1-5; TRBD1 aligns across 10 bases. Unmatched junction bases numbered 5, after V lost 0 bases and J lost 6 bases. The CDR3 contains 16 residues. Germline V gene sequence: CDR1 SGHTA, CDR2 FQGNSA. CDR3 region: CASSLALTGGGQPQHF. The DNA of the CDR3 is TGTGCCAGCAGCTTAGCCTTGACAGGGGGCGGTCAGCCCCAGCATTTT.

A note on this clone: A junction end diverges from the germline sequence, so it may reflect a read error. Here the CDR3 reads CASSLLPGQGNTEAFF. In nucleotides, the CDR3 is TGCGCCAGCAGCCTGTTACCGGGACAGGGGAACACTGAAGCCTTCTTT. This chain links TRBV5-1 with TRBJ1-1; TRBD1 matches 10 bases. Germline values: CDR1 SGHRS, CDR2 YFSETQ. The CDR3 consists of 16 residues.